This T cell receptor beta chain was recovered during a study of blood T cell repertoires in COVID-19. Whole-study context: From the United States, Italy and Spain came samples of acute and convalescent COVID-19. Sample material is recorded as cDNA or gDNA derived from T cells, B-cell-depleted T cells, or PBMCs.

This clone was counted ten times or more. CDR1 ENHRY and CDR2 SYGVKD come from the germline V gene. CDR3 length: 16 residues. With 4 bases removed from V and 0 bases from J, the gap between germline ends came to 15 bases. Clones were sequenced by immunoSEQ multiplex PCR, and TCRdb holds only the in-frame ones, with some missing. The sample holds 300,000 to 400,000 clones, around 86% seen once. The TCR sequence derives from a woman aged 35 to 49 with acute COVID-19. The sample was PBMCs or T cells enriched from blood (not recorded which). The chain recombines TRBV10-3 with TRBJ1-1; D not certain. CDR3 nucleotides: TGTGCCATCAGTGTTGGCGGGGAGGGCATGAACACTGAAGCTTTCTTT. Translating gives CAISVGGEGMNTEAFF.